The TCR beta chain under discussion was sequenced for a study of T cells expressing NK-cell markers. As for the study in general: In sorted CD3+CD56+NKG2C+, CD3+CD56+NKG2C- and CD3+CD56-NKG2C+ T cells, TCR beta repertoires were obtained. Most of the eight sequenced donors tested HCMV-seropositive; one tested seronegative.

Comments on this clonotype: What it binds is unknown.

TCRdb re-analyzed the 5' RACE reads; it lists each CDR3 protein once, without DNA. This repertoire comprises over 200,000 distinct CDR3 sequences; its ten largest clones make up roughly 0.4%. Germline V lookup: CDR1 ENHRY, CDR2 SYGVKD. The CDR3 sequence is 19 residues long. Study-wide findings and caveats: Clarity on HCMV specificity was lacking for the expanded NKG2C+ T cell clones. The CD3+CD56-NKG2C+ fraction of several donors was also led by these clonotypes.

The receptor was isolated from a man aged 18-30 years in good health. Material for sequencing was blood T cells: a sorted CD56 or NKG2C T cell subset, CD4+ or CD8+ T cells, or bulk PBMC T cells (not recorded which). The gene calls are TRBV10-3 and TRBJ2-3; TCRdb reports TRBD2, a call that lacks DNA to check it against. The CDR3 sequence: CAISEVRPQLAGSTDTQYF.